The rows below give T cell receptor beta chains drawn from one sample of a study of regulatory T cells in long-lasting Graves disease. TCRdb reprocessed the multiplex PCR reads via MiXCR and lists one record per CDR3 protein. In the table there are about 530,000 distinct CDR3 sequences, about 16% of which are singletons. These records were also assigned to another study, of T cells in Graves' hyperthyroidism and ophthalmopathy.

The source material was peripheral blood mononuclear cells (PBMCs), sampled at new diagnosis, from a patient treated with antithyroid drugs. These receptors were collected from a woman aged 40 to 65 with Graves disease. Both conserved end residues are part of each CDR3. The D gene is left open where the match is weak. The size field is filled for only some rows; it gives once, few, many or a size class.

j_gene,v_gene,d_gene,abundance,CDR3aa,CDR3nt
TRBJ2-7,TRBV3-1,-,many,CASSQEYLKSYEQYF,TGTGCCAGCAGCCAAGAGTACCTTAAATCCTACGAGCAGTACTTC
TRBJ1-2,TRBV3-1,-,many,CASSESGRPNYGYTF,TGTGCCAGCAGCGAAAGCGGGAGACCTAACTATGGCTACACCTTC
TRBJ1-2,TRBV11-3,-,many,CASSTAALNYGYTF,TGTGCCAGCAGCACCGCAGCCCTTAACTATGGCTACACCTTC
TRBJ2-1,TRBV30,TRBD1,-,CAWSEETGGFSEQFF,TGTGCCTGGAGTGAGGAGACAGGGGGCTTTAGTGAGCAGTTCTTC
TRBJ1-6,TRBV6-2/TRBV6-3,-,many,CASSYSTTGYNSPLHF,TGTGCCAGCAGTTACTCGACGACGGGATATAATTCACCCCTCCACTTT
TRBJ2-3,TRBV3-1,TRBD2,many,CASSQDLPSGVADTQYF,TGTGCCAGCAGCCAAGATTTGCCTAGCGGGGTTGCAGATACGCAGTATTTT
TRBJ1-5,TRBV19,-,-,CASRREISNQPQHF,TGTGCCAGTCGAAGGGAGATTAGCAATCAGCCCCAGCATTTT
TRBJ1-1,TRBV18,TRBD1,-,CASSHGQVTEAFF,TGTGCCAGCTCCCATGGACAGGTCACTGAAGCTTTCTTT
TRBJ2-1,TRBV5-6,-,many,CASRGGPGEQFF,TGTGCCAGCAGAGGTGGGCCCGGGGAGCAGTTCTTC
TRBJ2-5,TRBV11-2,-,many,CASSFQETQYF,TGTGCCAGCAGCTTCCAAGAGACCCAGTACTTC
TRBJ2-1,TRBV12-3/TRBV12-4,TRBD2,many,CASSFIGTSGGYNEQFF,TGTGCCAGCAGTTTTATCGGGACTAGCGGGGGTTATAATGAGCAGTTCTTC
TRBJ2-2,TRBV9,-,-,CASSVVQGNTGELFF,TGTGCCAGCAGCGTAGTACAGGGGAACACCGGGGAGCTGTTTTTT
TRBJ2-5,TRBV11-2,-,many,CASSLGGAPGETQYF,TGTGCCAGCAGCTTAGGGGGCGCCCCGGGGGAGACCCAGTACTTC
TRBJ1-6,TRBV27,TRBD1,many,CASSPTGDSPLHF,TGTGCCAGCAGCCCTACAGGGGATTCACCCCTCCACTTT
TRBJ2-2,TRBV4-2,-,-,CASSQDPLWYTNTGELFF,TGTGCCAGCAGCCAAGACCCCCTTTGGTATACGAACACCGGGGAGCTGTTTTTT
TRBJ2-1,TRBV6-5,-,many,CASSYGGNTYNEQFF,TGTGCCAGCAGTTACGGGGGGAATACCTACAATGAGCAGTTCTTC
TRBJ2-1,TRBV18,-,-,CASSPPLERPFNEQFF,TGTGCCAGCTCACCCCCCCTAGAACGACCTTTCAATGAGCAGTTCTTC
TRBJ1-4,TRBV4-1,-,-,CASSQEKGRGEKLFF,TGCGCCAGCAGCCAAGAGAAAGGACGCGGTGAAAAACTGTTTTTT
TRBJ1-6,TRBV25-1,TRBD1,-,CASGQTGDPYNSPLHF,TGTGCCAGCGGACAGACAGGGGACCCCTATAATTCACCCCTCCACTTT
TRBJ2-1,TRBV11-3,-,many,CASSLSGGEQFF,TGTGCCAGCAGCTTATCTGGAGGTGAGCAGTTCTTC
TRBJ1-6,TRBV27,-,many,CASSLINSPLHF,TGTGCCAGCAGCTTAATCAATTCACCCCTCCACTTT
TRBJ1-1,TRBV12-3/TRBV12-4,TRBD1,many,CASSPLTGIEAFF,TGTGCCAGCAGTCCTCTGACAGGGATTGAAGCTTTCTTT
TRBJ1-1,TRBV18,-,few,CASSPGRETGEAFF,TGTGCCAGCTCACCGGGCCGGGAAACAGGTGAAGCTTTCTTT
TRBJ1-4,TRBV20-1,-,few,CSARPGPTNEKLFF,TGCAGTGCTCGCCCGGGACCAACTAATGAAAAACTGTTTTTT
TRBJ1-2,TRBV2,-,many,CASSEDGYTF,TGTGCCAGCAGTGAAGACGGCTACACCTTC
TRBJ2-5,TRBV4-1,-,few,CASSQIGGAETQYF,TGCGCCAGCAGCCAGATAGGGGGTGCGGAGACCCAGTACTTC
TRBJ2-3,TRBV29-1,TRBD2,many,CSVEDAGVSSARDTQYF,TGCAGCGTTGAAGACGCGGGGGTTTCGTCCGCACGGGATACGCAGTATTTT
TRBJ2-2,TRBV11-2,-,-,CASSLDHRQTGELFF,TGTGCCAGCAGCTTAGATCACAGGCAAACCGGGGAGCTGTTTTTT
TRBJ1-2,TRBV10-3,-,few,CATRPEGARDYGYTF,TGTGCCACCCGTCCTGAAGGGGCGCGGGACTATGGCTACACCTTC
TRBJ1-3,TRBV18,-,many,CASSPRQVSGNTIYF,TGTGCCAGCTCTCCCCGACAGGTCTCTGGAAACACCATATATTTT
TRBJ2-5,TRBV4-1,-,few,CASSQGRPGETQYF,TGCGCCAGCAGCCAAGGGCGTCCCGGGGAGACCCAGTACTTC
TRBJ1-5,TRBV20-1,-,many,CSARDYGRGNQPQHF,TGCAGTGCTAGAGATTACGGGCGGGGCAATCAGCCCCAGCATTTT
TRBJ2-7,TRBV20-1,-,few,CSAKQLGEQYF,TGCAGTGCCAAACAGCTAGGCGAGCAGTACTTC
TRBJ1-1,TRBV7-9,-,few,CASSPQGGTNTEAFF,TGTGCCAGCAGCCCCCAGGGAGGGACGAACACTGAAGCTTTCTTT
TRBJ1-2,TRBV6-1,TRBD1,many,CASRLDRDDGYTF,TGTGCCAGCAGACTCGACAGGGATGATGGCTACACCTTC
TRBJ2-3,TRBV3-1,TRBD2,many,CASSQGLAGADTQYF,TGTGCCAGCAGCCAAGGGCTAGCGGGGGCGGATACGCAGTATTTT
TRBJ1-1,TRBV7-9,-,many,CASSRQGGHTEAFF,TGTGCCAGCAGCCGGCAGGGCGGGCACACTGAAGCTTTCTTT
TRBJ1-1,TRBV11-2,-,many,CASSLDRSHGPYF,TGTGCCAGCAGCTTAGACAGGAGCCATGGGCCATACTTT
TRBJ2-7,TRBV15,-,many,CATSRDRSYEQYF,TGTGCCACCAGCAGAGACAGATCCTACGAGCAGTACTTC
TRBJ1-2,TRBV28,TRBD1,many,CATKILGTDYGYTF,TGTGCCACAAAGATATTAGGGACAGACTATGGCTACACCTTC
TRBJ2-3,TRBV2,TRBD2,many,CASTLAGTDTQYF,TGTGCCAGCACCCTAGCGGGCACAGATACGCAGTATTTT
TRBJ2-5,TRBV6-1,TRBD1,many,CASRRYPGQQETQYF,TGTGCCAGCAGGCGATATCCGGGACAGCAAGAGACCCAGTACTTC
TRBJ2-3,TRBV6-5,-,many,CASSYKPYTDTQYF,TGTGCCAGCAGTTACAAACCTTACACAGATACGCAGTATTTT
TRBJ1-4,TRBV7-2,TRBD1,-,CASSLGTGGFEKLFF,TGTGCCAGCAGCTTGGGGACAGGGGGCTTTGAAAAACTGTTTTTT
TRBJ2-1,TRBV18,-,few,CASSPDLSYNERFF,TGTGCCAGCTCACCAGACCTCTCCTACAATGAGCGGTTCTTC
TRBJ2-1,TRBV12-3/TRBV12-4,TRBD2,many,CASSLVLADNEQFF,TGTGCCAGCAGTTTAGTGCTAGCGGACAATGAGCAGTTCTTC
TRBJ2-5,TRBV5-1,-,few,CASSPGGAGRETQYF,TGCGCCAGCAGCCCCGGCGGGGCGGGCCGGGAGACCCAGTACTTC
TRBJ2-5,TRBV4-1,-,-,CASSPTSPPRTQYF,TGCGCCAGTTCCCCTACTAGCCCCCCGCGGACCCAGTACTTC
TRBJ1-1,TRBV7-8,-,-,CASSLLQGMNTEAFF,TGTGCCAGCAGCCTATTACAGGGTATGAACACTGAAGCTTTCTTT
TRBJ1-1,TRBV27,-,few,CASSLGYEMSTEAFF,TGTGCCAGCAGTTTAGGGTATGAGATGAGCACTGAAGCTTTCTTT
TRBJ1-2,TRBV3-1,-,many,CASSQGLIYGYTF,TGTGCCAGCAGCCAAGGGCTTATCTATGGCTACACCTTC
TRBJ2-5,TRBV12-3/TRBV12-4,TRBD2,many,CASRQGLAGRETQYF,TGTGCCAGCAGACAGGGACTAGCGGGGCGGGAGACCCAGTACTTC
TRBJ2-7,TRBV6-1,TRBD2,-,CASSRTSNYEQYF,TGTGCCAGCTCCCGGACTAGCAATTACGAGCAGTACTTC
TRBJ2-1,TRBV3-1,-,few,CASSQPSSEQFF,TGTGCCAGCAGCCAGCCCTCTTCTGAGCAGTTCTTC
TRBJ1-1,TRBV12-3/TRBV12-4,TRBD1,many,CASLLWTGDTEAFF,TGTGCCAGCCTCCTTTGGACAGGAGACACTGAAGCTTTCTTT
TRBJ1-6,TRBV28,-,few,CASSTGNDSPLHF,TGTGCCAGCAGTACAGGGAATGATTCACCCCTCCACTTT
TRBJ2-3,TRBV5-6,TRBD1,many,CASKDRADTQYF,TGTGCCAGCAAAGACAGGGCAGATACGCAGTATTTT
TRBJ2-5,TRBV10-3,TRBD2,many,CAIRSSGGRQETQYF,TGTGCCATCAGATCCAGCGGGGGACGCCAAGAGACCCAGTACTTC
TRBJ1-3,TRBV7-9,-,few,CASSGTGQRYF,TGTGCCAGCAGCGGAACAGGGCAGAGATATTTT